These 9 T cell receptor beta chains were sequenced from one sample in a study of human T cells and chemical hapten exposure. MiXCR, run by TCRdb on the 5' RACE reads, gives a single entry per CDR3 protein. The data contain 130,000 or so distinct CDR3 sequences, roughly 4.1% of them singletons. Extraction yielded total RNA from whole blood (unfractionated). These receptors came from a female donor in good health.

Comment on this clonotype: A single base separates this from a much larger clone, so it may be a read error. The chain combines TRBV20-1 with TRBJ1-6; 7 bases match TRBD1. V lost 2 bases and J lost 11; bases outside the gene matches: 9. The CDR3 runs to 14 residues. Germline values: CDR1 DFQATT, CDR2 SNEGSKA (reference sequence). This CDR3 is CSARNQGDTAPLHF. The CDR3 DNA is TGCAGTGCTAGAAATCAGGGGGATACTGCACCCCTCCACTTT.

There are many counts of this clonotype. This chain uses TRBV6-2 or TRBV6-3 with TRBJ1-1, with 9 bases that match TRBD1. The ends lost 7 bases at V and 3 bases at J; junction bases unmatched: 6. This CDR3 comprises 14 residues. Per the germline V gene, CDR1 is MNHEY and CDR2 is SVGEGT. The CDR3, as DNA: TGTGCCAGCATTTTACAGGGGGCCTACACTGAAGCTTTCTTT. It codes for CASILQGAYTEAFF.

This clonotype showed up many times. This sequence joins TRBV25-1 and TRBJ1-3; the D is unclear. This CDR3 contains 14 residues. Looked up from germline, CDR1 is MGHDK and CDR2 is SYGVNS. V lost 4 bases and J 0 bases, leaving 7 bases between the germline ends. The CDR3 coding sequence is TGTGCCAGCAGTGGGCAGGCCTCTGGAAACACCATATATTTT. Protein product: CASSGQASGNTIYF.

This clonotype has ten or more counts. The rearrangement joins TRBV5-1 to TRBJ1-1; 7 nucleotides match TRBD1. The germline V gene encodes CDR1 SGHRS and CDR2 YFSETQ. This CDR3 is 16 amino acids long. After removal of 4 bases from V and 0 bases from J, the junction contained 9 bases not matched to a gene. CDR3 DNA: TGCGCCAGCAGCCCTGGGAGGGGGCCGATGAACACTGAAGCTTTCTTT. Translation gives CASSPGRGPMNTEAFF.

This clonotype was seen ten or more times. V usage is TRBV3-1 and J usage is TRBJ1-6, with D possibly matching TRBD1 (5 bases). Germline lookup yields CDR1 LGHDT and CDR2 YNNKEL (reference sequence). V lost 0 bases to trimming and J lost 0 bases, with 15 bases between them. This CDR3 has 19 residues. CDR3 bases: TGTGCCAGCAGCCAAGATAGGGGACGTCGGAGCTCCTATAATTCACCCCTCCACTTT. Its translation is CASSQDRGRRSSYNSPLHF.

In regard to this clonotype: A much larger clone sits a single nucleotide away, making a read error possible. The chain carries TRBV28 and TRBJ2-7; either TRBD1 or TRBD2 may supply D (6 bases each). The germline gives CDR1 MDHEN, CDR2 SYDVKM. The CDR3 is 14 amino acids. The CDR3 spells CASNDPGDSCEQYF. For the CDR3, the DNA is TGTGCCAGCAATGATCCAGGGGACTCCTGCGAGCAGTACTTC. Full variable domain (outside the CDR3, taken from reference TRBV28 and TRBJ2-7): DVKVTQSSRYLVKRTGEKVFLECVQDMDHENMFWYRQDPGLGLRLIYFSYDVKMKEKGDIPEGYSVSREKKERFSLILESASTNQTSMYLCASNDPGDSCEQYFGPGTRLTVT.

This clonotype came up many times. The J gene is TRBJ1-1, the V gene TRBV2; D not resolved. Germline loops: CDR1 SNHLY, CDR2 FYNNEI. The ends were cut back, 3 bases at V and 1 base at J, with 9 bases in the middle. The CDR3 totals 14 residues. The CDR3 protein is CASSEGSPNTEAFF. DNA of the CDR3: TGTGCCAGCAGTGAGGGCAGCCCGAACACTGAAGCTTTCTTT.

The chain is built from TRBV4-2 and TRBJ1-6; D might be TRBD1 (5 bases). CDR1 and CDR2 from the germline V gene are LGHNA and YNFKEQ. This CDR3 region has 21 residues. The germline V and J ends were trimmed by 1 base and 0 bases, with 22 bases remaining between them. The CDR3 reads CASSQGPSGTYTSSYNSPLHF. CDR3 coding DNA: TGTGCCAGCAGCCAAGGTCCCTCCGGGACGTATACCAGCTCCTATAATTCACCCCTCCACTTT.

This clonotype occurred a few times. The chain couples TRBV12-3 or TRBV12-4 to TRBJ2-2, with 8 nucleotides matching TRBD2. CDR3 length: 19 residues. V gave up 5 bases and J gave up 4 bases; unmatched junction bases: 18. The CDR3 reads CASSRGGGQSGRFTGELFF. CDR3 nucleotide sequence: TGTGCCAGCAGTCGAGGCGGGGGGCAGAGCGGCCGTTTCACCGGGGAGCTGTTTTTT.